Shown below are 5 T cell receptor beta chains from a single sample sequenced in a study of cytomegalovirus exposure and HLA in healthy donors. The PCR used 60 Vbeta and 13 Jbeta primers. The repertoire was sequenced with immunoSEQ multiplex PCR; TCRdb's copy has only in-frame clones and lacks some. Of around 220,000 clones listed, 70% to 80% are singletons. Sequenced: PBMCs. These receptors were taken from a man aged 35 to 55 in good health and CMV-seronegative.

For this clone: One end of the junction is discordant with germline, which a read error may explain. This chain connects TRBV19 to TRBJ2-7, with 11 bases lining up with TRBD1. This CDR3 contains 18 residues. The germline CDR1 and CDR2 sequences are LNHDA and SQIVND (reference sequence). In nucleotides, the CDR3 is TGTGCCAGTAGTATATCGGGGCCGGACAGGGGGCTGGTGGGATATCCAGTCTTC. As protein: CASSISGPDRGLVGYPVF.

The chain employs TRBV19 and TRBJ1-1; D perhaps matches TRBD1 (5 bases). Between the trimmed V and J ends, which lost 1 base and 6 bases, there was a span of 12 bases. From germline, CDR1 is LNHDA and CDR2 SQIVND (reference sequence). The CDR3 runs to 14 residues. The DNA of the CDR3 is TGTGCCAGTAGTATAGGCGTACAGACAGCTGAAGCTTTCTTT. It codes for CASSIGVQTAEAFF.

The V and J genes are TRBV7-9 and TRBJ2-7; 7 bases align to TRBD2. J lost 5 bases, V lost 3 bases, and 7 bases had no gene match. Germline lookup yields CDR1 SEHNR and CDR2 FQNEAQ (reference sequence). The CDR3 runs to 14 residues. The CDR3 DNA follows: TGTGCCAGCAGCTTGGTTCGGGGGGAGGACGAGCAGTACTTC. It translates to CASSLVRGEDEQYF.

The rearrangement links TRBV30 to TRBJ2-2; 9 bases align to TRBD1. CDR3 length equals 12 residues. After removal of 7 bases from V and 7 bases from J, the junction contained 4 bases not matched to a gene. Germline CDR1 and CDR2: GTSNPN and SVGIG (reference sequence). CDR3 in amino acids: CAYRGHGGELFF. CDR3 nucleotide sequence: TGTGCCTACAGGGGGCATGGCGGGGAGCTGTTTTTT.

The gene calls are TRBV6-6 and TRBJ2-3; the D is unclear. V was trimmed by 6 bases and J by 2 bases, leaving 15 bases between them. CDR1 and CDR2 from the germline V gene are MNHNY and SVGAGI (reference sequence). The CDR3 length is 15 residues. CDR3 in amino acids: CASRPVLWATDTQYF. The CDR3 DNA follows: TGTGCCAGCAGACCGGTACTTTGGGCCACAGATACGCAGTATTTT.